What follows are 20 T cell receptor beta chains derived from one specimen sequenced in a study of blood T cell repertoires in COVID-19. The data were produced by immunoSEQ multiplex PCR, yet TCRdb's version contains in-frame clones alone and is incomplete. The top ten hold 2% to 2.5% of the sample, which has around 110,000 clones, over 80% seen once. The sample was peripheral blood. The receptors shown here come from a man aged 25-45 years with acute or convalescent COVID-19.

The chain carries TRBV10-3 and TRBJ2-7, with a weak D call TRBD2 (6 bases). The V gene lost 3 bases and the J gene lost 0 bases, with 12 bases spanning the gap. The length of the CDR3 is 15 residues. Germline V gives CDR1 ENHRY, CDR2 SYGVKD. Here the CDR3 DNA reads TGTGCCATCAGTGACCCCGGGAGCGTCTCCTACGAGCAGTACGTC. Protein product: CAISDPGSVSYEQYV.

This sequence joins TRBV4-2 and TRBJ2-5; maybe TRBD2 (5 bases). CDR3 length: 15 amino acids. Germline V CDR1 and CDR2: LGHNA, YNFKEQ. Trimming removed 3 bases at V and 2 bases at J, with 13 bases between. CDR3 coding DNA: TGTGCCAGCAGCCAGTCCCGGACTGGACAAGAGACCCAGTACTTC. Protein: CASSQSRTGQETQYF.

The chain is built from TRBV2 and TRBJ2-3; 9 positions match TRBD2. This CDR3 comprises 15 residues. The germline V gene has CDR1 SNHLY and CDR2 FYNNEI. The trim removed 4 bases at V and 0 bases at J, leaving 2 bases unmatched. The CDR3 reads CASSGSGGSTDTQYF. CDR3 sequence (DNA): TGTGCCAGCAGTGGAAGCGGGGGGAGCACAGATACGCAGTATTTT.

In this sample, this clone turned up a few times. The rearrangement joins TRBV5-6 to TRBJ1-1; perhaps TRBD1 as D (5 bases). Trimming removed 4 bases from V and 7 bases from J, with 11 bases in between. The CDR3 loop spans 12 amino acids. Germline CDR1 is SGHDT and CDR2 is YYEEEE. The DNA for the CDR3 is TGTGCCAGCAGCCGGGGGGATTATGAAGCTTTCTTT. Translating it yields CASSRGDYEAFF. The variable domain in full, completed from reference TRBV5-6 and TRBJ1-1, reads DAGVTQSPTHLIKTRGQQVTLRCSPKSGHDTVSWYQQALGQGPQFIFQYYEEEERQRGNFPDRFSGHQFPNYSSELNVNALLLGDSALYLCASSRGDYEAFFGQGTRLTVV.

The CDR3 DNA reads as TGTGCCTGGAGTCTCGGGGTTGAGCAGTACTTC. This gives the protein CAWSLGVEQYF. This sequence joins TRBV30 and TRBJ2-7, with D possibly matching TRBD2 (5 bases). V lost 2 bases and J 7 bases, leaving 9 bases between the germline ends. CDR3 length: 11 residues. Germline-derived CDR1 and CDR2 are GTSNPN and SVGIG (reference sequence).

The chain recombines TRBV6-1 with TRBJ2-3, with TRBD1 as a possible D gene (7 bases). There are 16 residues in the CDR3. The V gene's germline CDR1 is MNHNS and CDR2 SASEGT. The V gene lost 3 bases and the J gene lost 2 bases, with 15 bases spanning the gap. CDR3 sequence: CASSDPGGWDTDTQYF. The CDR3 nucleotides are TGTGCCAGCAGTGACCCAGGGGGGTGGGACACAGATACGCAGTATTTT.

V usage is TRBV12-3 or TRBV12-4 and J usage is TRBJ1-2, with no clear D. The CDR3 contains 12 residues. V lost 6 bases and J 3 bases, leaving 8 bases between the germline ends. CDR3 amino acids: CASSLRDYGYTF. The CDR3 DNA reads TGTGCCAGCAGCTTACGAGACTATGGCTACACCTTC.

The chain is built from TRBV19 and TRBJ2-7, with 11 nucleotides matching TRBD2. The V segment lost 4 bases and the J segment 3 bases; nucleotides outside the gene matches: 5. This CDR3 is built from 15 residues. Germline loops: CDR1 LNHDA, CDR2 SQIVND (reference sequence). This chain's CDR3 is CASSTALAGVYEQYF. Written as DNA, the CDR3 is TGTGCCAGTAGTACGGCACTAGCGGGGGTCTACGAGCAGTACTTC.

The CDR3 protein is CASSYTLPLTGPLHF. The CDR3 region has the DNA TGTGCCAGCAGTTACACCTTGCCGCTGACGGGACCCCTCCACTTT. The chain employs TRBV6-5 and TRBJ1-6; D call uncertain. Trimming shortened V by 2 bases and J by 12 bases, and 17 bases separated the two germline ends. The CDR3 is 15 residues long. Germline CDR1 reads MNHEY; CDR2 reads SVGAGI.

This clone was recorded once. DNA of the CDR3: TGTGCCAGCAGCTTTGGCCAATCCCCTGGCGAGCAGTACGTC. Encoded protein: CASSFGQSPGEQYV. The chain couples TRBV7-9 to TRBJ2-7; D is unresolved. The germline V gene has CDR1 SEHNR and CDR2 FQNEAQ (reference sequence). The CDR3 length is 14 residues. V lost 3 bases and J lost 6, with 15 bases in between.

This clone was seen a single time. The chain recombines TRBV4-3 with TRBJ1-4; no clear D. Germline assignment: CDR1 LGHNA and CDR2 YSLEER. V was clipped by 0 bases and J by 4 bases, with 12 bases between them. CDR3 length equals 16 residues. CDR3: CASSQELSSLNEKLFF. CDR3 nucleotide sequence: TGCGCCAGCAGCCAAGAGTTGAGCTCCCTTAATGAAAAACTGTTTTTT.

The V and J genes are TRBV12-5 and TRBJ2-5; tentatively, D is TRBD1 (6 bases). With 5 bases removed from V and 4 bases from J, the gap between germline ends came to 14 bases. The CDR3 extends over 14 amino acids. Germline CDR1 is LGHNT and CDR2 is FRNRAP. CDR3: CASGPWAGAETQYF. In DNA, the CDR3 is TGTGCTAGTGGTCCCTGGGCAGGGGCAGAGACCCAGTACTTC.

In its sample, this clone was seen a few times. This chain links TRBV7-9 with TRBJ1-4, with a possible D match to TRBD1 (5 bases). V was pared by 0 bases and J by 5 bases, with 10 bases between. Germline CDR1 is SEHNR and CDR2 is FQNEAQ (reference sequence). This CDR3 has 15 residues. As DNA, the CDR3 is TGTGCCAGCAGCTTAGCGTCAGGGTTCAATGAAAAACTGTTTTTT. It specifies CASSLASGFNEKLFF.

The rearrangement uses TRBV20-1 and TRBJ2-1; the D gene is possibly TRBD2 (5 bases). This CDR3 comprises 9 residues. V lost 5 bases to trimming and J lost 9 bases, with 5 bases between them. Germline CDR1 and CDR2: DFQATT and SNEGSKA (reference sequence). The CDR3 loop is CSAGSEQFF. DNA of the CDR3: TGCAGTGCTGGGAGTGAGCAGTTCTTC.

The genes are TRBV5-4 and TRBJ2-1; D perhaps matches TRBD2 (5 bases). The CDR3 runs to 14 residues. V lost 2 bases and J lost 8, with 14 bases in between. Germline V gives CDR1 SGHNT, CDR2 YYREEE (reference sequence). CDR3 sequence: CASSFQRAWDEQFF. CDR3 nucleotide sequence: TGTGCCAGCAGCTTTCAGAGGGCCTGGGATGAGCAGTTCTTC.

In its sample, this clone was seen once. The rearrangement joins TRBV15 to TRBJ1-2, with 11 positions matching TRBD1. Germline CDR1 is LNHNV and CDR2 is YYDKDF (reference sequence). The CDR3 spans 16 residues. The V and J ends lost 3 bases and 3 bases, in that order; junction bases with no gene match: 6. As DNA, the CDR3 is TGTGCCACCAGCAGGGACAGGGGGCGCAAGGACTATGGCTACACCTTC. Residues: CATSRDRGRKDYGYTF. The variable domain in full, completed from reference TRBV15 and TRBJ1-2, reads DAMVIQNPRYQVTQFGKPVTLSCSQTLNHNVMYWYQQKSSQAPKLLFHYYDKDFNNEADTPDNFQSRRPNTSFCFLDIRSPGLGDTAMYLCATSRDRGRKDYGYTFGSGTRLTVV.

The chain carries TRBV19 and TRBJ1-5; 7 bases line up with TRBD1. CDR3 length equals 14 residues. Per germline, CDR1 LNHDA and CDR2 SQIVND (reference sequence). V was pared by 8 bases and J by 5 bases, with 9 bases of the junction left unmatched. In DNA form, the CDR3 reads TGTGCCAGTTCAAACCGACAGGGCGATCAGCCCCAGCATTTT. Amino acid sequence: CASSNRQGDQPQHF.

In its sample, this clone was seen a few times. The rearrangement uses TRBV7-8 and TRBJ2-4; 7 nucleotides align to TRBD1. V shed 7 bases and J 3 bases; nucleotides not matched to a gene: 12. This CDR3 is 16 amino acids long. Germline-derived CDR1 and CDR2 are SGHVS and FQNEAQ. The CDR3 sequence: CASTSSLGQDKNIQYF. CDR3 nucleotide sequence: TGTGCCAGCACCTCCTCGTTAGGACAGGACAAAAACATTCAGTACTTC.

The chain couples TRBV5-1 to TRBJ1-1, with D perhaps TRBD1 (6 bases). Germline values: CDR1 SGHRS, CDR2 YFSETQ. CDR3 length equals 14 residues. V was cut by 4 bases and J by 4 bases, with 14 bases left in between. The CDR3 region is CASSDTGYATEAFF. In DNA form, the CDR3 reads TGCGCCAGCAGCGATACAGGGTACGCCACTGAAGCTTTCTTT.

CDR3: CASSLGTGGNQPQHF. For the CDR3, the DNA is TGTGCCAGCAGCCTGGGGACAGGGGGCAATCAGCCCCAGCATTTT. The chain is built from TRBV3-1 (or the pseudogene TRBV3-2) and TRBJ1-5; TRBD1 matches 10 bases. Germline lookup yields CDR1 LGHDT and CDR2 YNNKEL (reference sequence). This CDR3 is 15 amino acids long. Germline trimming cut 4 bases from V and 2 bases from J; bases unmatched to any gene: 2.